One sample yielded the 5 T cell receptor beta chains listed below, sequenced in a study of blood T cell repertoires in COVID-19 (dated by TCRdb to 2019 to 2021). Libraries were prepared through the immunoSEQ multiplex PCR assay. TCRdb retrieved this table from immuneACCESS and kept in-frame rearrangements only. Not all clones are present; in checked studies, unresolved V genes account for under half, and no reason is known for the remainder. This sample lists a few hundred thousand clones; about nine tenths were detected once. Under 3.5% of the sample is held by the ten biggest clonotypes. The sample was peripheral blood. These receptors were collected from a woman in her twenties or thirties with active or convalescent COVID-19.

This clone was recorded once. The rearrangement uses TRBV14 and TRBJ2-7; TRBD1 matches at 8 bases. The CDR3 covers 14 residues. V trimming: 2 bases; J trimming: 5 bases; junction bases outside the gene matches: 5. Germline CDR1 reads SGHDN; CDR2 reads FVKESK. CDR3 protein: CASSQNRTGHEQYF. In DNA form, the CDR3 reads TGTGCCAGCAGCCAAAACAGGACAGGGCACGAGCAGTACTTC.

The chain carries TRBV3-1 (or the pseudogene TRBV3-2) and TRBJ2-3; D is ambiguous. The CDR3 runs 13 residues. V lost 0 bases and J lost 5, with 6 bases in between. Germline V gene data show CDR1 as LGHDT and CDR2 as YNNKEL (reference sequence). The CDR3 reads CASSQDAGDTQYF. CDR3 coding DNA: TGTGCCAGCAGCCAAGATGCCGGAGATACGCAGTATTTT.

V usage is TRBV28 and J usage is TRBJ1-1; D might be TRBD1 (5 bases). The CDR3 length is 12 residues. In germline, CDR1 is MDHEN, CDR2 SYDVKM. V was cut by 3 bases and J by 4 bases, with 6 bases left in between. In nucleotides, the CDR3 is TGTGCCAGCAGTTTCAGGGTCACTGAAGCTTTCTTT. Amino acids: CASSFRVTEAFF. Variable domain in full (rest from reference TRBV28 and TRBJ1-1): DVKVTQSSRYLVKRTGEKVFLECVQDMDHENMFWYRQDPGLGLRLIYFSYDVKMKEKGDIPEGYSVSREKKERFSLILESASTNQTSMYLCASSFRVTEAFFGQGTRLTVV.

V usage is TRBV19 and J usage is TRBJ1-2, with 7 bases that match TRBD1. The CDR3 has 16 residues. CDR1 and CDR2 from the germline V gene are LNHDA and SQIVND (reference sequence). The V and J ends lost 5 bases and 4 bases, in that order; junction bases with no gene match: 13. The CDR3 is CASSVRQGQISYGYTF. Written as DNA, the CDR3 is TGTGCCAGTAGTGTCCGACAGGGACAAATAAGCTATGGCTACACCTTC.

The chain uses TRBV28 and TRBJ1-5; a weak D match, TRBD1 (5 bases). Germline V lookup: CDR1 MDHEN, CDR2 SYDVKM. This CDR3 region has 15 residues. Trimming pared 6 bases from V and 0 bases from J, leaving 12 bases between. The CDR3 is CASSNDRPSNQPQHF. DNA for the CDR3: TGTGCCAGCAGCAACGACAGACCTAGCAATCAGCCCCAGCATTTT.